This record covers a single T cell receptor (beta chain). This sample stems from a study of blood T cell repertoires in COVID-19. Study background: PBMCs, B-cell-depleted T cells, or T cells were the source of the cDNA or gDNA that made up the material.

CDR3 length: 16 amino acids. Trimming cost V 3 bases and J 0 bases, with 12 bases left between them. Per germline, CDR1 SGDLS and CDR2 YYNGEE. Original processing notes: Estimated nucleated cell counts came from reference gene primer amplification. Sequencing used immunoSEQ multiplex PCR; TCRdb keeps in-frame clones, though not all of them. V, J and clone size are taken as reported in that table, and D and trimming were inferred from the DNA itself. This table has 250,000 to 300,000 clones, 88% appearing once. Enrolled during active infection, Seattle patients were then followed longitudinally. The TCR was taken from a woman in her twenties or thirties with COVID-19, enrolled during active disease. The chain couples TRBV9 to TRBJ2-2, with a weak D call TRBD1 (8 bases). Specimen: peripheral blood. CDR3 in amino acids: CASSGQGRANTGELFF. DNA for the CDR3: TGTGCCAGCAGCGGACAGGGGAGGGCGAACACCGGGGAGCTGTTTTTT.